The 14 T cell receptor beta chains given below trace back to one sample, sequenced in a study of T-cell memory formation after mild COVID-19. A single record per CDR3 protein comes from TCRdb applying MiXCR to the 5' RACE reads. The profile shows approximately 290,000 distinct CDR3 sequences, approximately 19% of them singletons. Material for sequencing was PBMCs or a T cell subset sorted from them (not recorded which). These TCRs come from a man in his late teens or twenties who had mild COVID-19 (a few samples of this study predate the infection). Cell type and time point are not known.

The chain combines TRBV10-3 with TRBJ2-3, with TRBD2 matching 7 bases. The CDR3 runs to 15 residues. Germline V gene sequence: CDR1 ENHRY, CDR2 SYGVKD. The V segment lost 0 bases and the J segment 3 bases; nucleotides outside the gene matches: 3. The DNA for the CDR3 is TGTGCCATCAGTGAGTCGTGGGGGGGAACAGATACGCAGTATTTT. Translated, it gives CAISESWGGTDTQYF.

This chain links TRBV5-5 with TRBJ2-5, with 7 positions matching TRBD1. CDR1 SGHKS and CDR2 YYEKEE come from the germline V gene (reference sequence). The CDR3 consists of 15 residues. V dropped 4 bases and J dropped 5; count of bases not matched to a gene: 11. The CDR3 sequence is CASSAPFTGVETQYF. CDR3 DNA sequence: TGTGCCAGCAGCGCTCCGTTCACAGGGGTGGAGACCCAGTACTTC.

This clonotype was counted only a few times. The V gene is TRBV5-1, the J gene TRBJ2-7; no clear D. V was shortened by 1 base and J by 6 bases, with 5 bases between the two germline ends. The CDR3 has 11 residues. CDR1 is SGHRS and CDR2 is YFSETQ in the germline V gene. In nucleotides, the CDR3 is TGCGCCAGCAGCTTGCGCGTCGAGCAGTACGTC. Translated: CASSLRVEQYV.

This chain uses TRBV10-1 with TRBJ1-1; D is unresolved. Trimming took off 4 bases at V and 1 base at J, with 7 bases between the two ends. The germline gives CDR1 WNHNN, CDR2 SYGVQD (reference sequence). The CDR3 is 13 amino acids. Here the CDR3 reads CASSGEWNTEAFF. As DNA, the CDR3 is TGCGCCAGCAGTGGAGAGTGGAACACTGAAGCTTTCTTT.

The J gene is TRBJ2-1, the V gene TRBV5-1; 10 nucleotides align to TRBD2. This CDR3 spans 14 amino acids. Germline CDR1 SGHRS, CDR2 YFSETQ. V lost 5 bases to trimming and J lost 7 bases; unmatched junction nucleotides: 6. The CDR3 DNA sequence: TGCGCCAGCAGGGGTACTAGCGGGGAGAATGAGCAGTTCTTC. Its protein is CASRGTSGENEQFF. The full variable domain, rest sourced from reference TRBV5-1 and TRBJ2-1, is KAGVTQTPRYLIKTRGQQVTLSCSPISGHRSVSWYQQTPGQGLQFLFEYFSETQRNKGNFPGRFSGRQFSNSRSEMNVSTLELGDSALYLCASRGTSGENEQFFGPGTRLTVL.

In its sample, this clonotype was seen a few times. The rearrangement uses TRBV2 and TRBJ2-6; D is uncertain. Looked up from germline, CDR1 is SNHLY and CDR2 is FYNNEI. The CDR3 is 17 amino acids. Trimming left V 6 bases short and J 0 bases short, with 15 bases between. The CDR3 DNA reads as TGTGCCAGCAGCCCACCGACATTTCGCTCTGGGGCCAACGTCCTGACTTTC. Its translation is CASSPPTFRSGANVLTF.

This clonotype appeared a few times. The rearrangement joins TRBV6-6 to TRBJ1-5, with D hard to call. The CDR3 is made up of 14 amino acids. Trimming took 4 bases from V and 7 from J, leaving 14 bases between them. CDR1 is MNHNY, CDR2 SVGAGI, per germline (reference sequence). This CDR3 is CASSSTLGEQPQHF. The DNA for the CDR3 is TGTGCCAGCAGTTCCACATTGGGCGAGCAGCCCCAGCATTTT.

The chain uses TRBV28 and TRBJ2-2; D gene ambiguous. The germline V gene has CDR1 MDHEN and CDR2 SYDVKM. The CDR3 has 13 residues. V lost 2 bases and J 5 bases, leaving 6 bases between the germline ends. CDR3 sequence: CASSLDQTGELFF. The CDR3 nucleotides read TGTGCCAGCAGTTTAGATCAGACCGGGGAGCTGTTTTTT.

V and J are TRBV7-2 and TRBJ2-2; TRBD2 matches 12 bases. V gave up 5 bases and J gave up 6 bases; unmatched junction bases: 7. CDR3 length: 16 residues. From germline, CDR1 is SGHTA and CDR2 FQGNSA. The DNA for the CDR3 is TGTGCCAGCAGCCTGAGACTAGCGGGGGAATCCGGGGAGCTGTTTTTT. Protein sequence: CASSLRLAGESGELFF.

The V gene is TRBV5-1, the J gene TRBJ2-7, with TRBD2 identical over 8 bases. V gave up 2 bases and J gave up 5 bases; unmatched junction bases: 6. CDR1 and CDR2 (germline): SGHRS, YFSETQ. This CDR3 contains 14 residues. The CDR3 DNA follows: TGCGCCAGCAGCTTCGCGGGGGGAGGAGACGAGCAGTACTTC. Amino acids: CASSFAGGGDEQYF.

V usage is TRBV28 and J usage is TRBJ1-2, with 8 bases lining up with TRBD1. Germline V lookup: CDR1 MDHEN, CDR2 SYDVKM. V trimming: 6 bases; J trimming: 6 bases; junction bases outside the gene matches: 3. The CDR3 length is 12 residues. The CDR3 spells CASRLGQDGYTF. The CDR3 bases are TGTGCCAGCAGGTTGGGACAGGATGGCTACACCTTC.

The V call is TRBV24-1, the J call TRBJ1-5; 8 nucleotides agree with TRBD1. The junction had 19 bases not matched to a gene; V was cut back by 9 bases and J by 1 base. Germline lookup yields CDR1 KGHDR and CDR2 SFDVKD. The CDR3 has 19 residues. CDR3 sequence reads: CATGRPSGGKNESNQPQHF. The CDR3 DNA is TGTGCCACCGGACGACCCTCAGGGGGCAAGAATGAGAGCAATCAGCCCCAGCATTTT.

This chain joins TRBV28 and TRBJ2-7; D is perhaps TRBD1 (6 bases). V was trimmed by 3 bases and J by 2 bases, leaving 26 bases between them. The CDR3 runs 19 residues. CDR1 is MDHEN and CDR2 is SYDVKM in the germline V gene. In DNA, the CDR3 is TGTGCCAGCAGTTTGAACACGCTGGCCCGGGGACACCTTCCCTACGAGCAGTACGTC. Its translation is CASSLNTLARGHLPYEQYV.

Here the CDR3 reads CASSQDRSGDQPQHF. CDR3 in DNA: TGCGCCAGCAGCCAAGATCGGTCCGGGGATCAGCCCCAGCATTTT. The chain couples TRBV4-3 to TRBJ1-5; D is unresolved. CDR1 and CDR2 from the germline V gene are LGHNA and YSLEER. The V end lost 0 bases, the J end lost 5 bases, and 11 bases lay between the germline ends. The CDR3 is made up of 15 amino acids.